This T cell receptor (beta chain) is from a study of tumor T cells in aggressive B-cell lymphoma. CDR3 size: 18 residues. The germline gives CDR1 SGHRS, CDR2 YFSETQ. With V trimmed by 0 bases and J by 0 bases, 4 bases remained unmatched. Clones were read by immunoSEQ multiplex PCR, and TCRdb kept only the in-frame ones, dropping some. This table holds about 4,000 clones, roughly four fifths found once. Material for sequencing was tumor tissue. The TCR originated in an adult with diffuse large B cell lymphoma. The chain employs TRBV5-1 and TRBJ2-3; 13 bases match TRBD2. CDR3 region: CASSLGTSGGTSTDTQYF. CDR3 sequence (DNA): TGCGCCAGCAGCTTGGGGACTAGCGGGGGAACTAGCACAGATACGCAGTATTTT. Drawing the rest from reference TRBV5-1 and TRBJ2-3, the complete variable domain is KAGVTQTPRYLIKTRGQQVTLSCSPISGHRSVSWYQQTPGQGLQFLFEYFSETQRNKGNFPGRFSGRQFSNSRSEMNVSTLELGDSALYLCASSLGTSGGTSTDTQYFGPGTRLTVL.